This T cell receptor beta chain was sequenced during a study of T cell responses to AZD1222 COVID-19 vaccine. Looking at the study overall: Pooling was applied to second doses at about 4 or about 12 weeks.

Study-level results: Increased Spike-specific TCR breadth and depth were observed after two AZD1222 doses. Seropositivity was recorded at baseline in only 5 or 6 AZD1222 recipients. The peak T cell response came first, and repertoires were sampled only after it.

In its sample, this clone was seen once. As yet, its antigen is unknown. Measured with immunoSEQ multiplex PCR; TCRdb has only the in-frame clones, and not every one. The table records 90,000 to 150,000 clones, around 88% of them present only once. Material: peripheral blood, obtained on day 0 of AZD1222 vaccination. The TCR was taken from an adult in good health.

The CDR3, as DNA: TGTGCCAGCAGTGAAGGCACAGGGCGGTATGGCTACACCTTC. Amino acid sequence: CASSEGTGRYGYTF. The V and J genes are TRBV6-1 and TRBJ1-2; D might be TRBD1 (6 bases). The CDR3 contains 14 residues. Germline-derived CDR1 and CDR2 are MNHNS and SASEGT. Trimming cost V 1 base and J 5 bases, with 11 bases left between them.